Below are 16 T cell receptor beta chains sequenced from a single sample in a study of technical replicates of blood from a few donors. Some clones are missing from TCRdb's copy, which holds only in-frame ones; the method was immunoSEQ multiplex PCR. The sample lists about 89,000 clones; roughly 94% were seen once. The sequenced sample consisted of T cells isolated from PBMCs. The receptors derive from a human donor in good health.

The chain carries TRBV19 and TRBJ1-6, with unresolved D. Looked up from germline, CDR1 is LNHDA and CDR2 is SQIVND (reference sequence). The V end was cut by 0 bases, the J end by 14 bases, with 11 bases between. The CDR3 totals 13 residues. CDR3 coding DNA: TGTGCCAGTAGTATAGATCTCAGGATTTCCCTCCACTTT. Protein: CASSIDLRISLHF.

Written as DNA, the CDR3 is TGCAGCGTTGACGGGCGACAGGGTTCCGAGCAGTACTTC. This codes for CSVDGRQGSEQYF. The rearrangement links TRBV29-1 to TRBJ2-7; the match to TRBD1 covers 7 bases. The CDR3 has 13 amino acids. Losses at the gene ends were 3 bases for V and 6 bases for J; bases not matched to a gene: 8. Germline V CDR1 and CDR2: SQVTM, ANQGSEA.

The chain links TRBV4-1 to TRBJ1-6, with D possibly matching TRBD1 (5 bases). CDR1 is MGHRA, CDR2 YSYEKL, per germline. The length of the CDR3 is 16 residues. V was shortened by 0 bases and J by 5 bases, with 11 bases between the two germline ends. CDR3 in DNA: TGCGCCAGCAGCCAAGAGGCCCAGGGAAATAATTCACCCCTCCACTTT. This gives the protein CASSQEAQGNNSPLHF.

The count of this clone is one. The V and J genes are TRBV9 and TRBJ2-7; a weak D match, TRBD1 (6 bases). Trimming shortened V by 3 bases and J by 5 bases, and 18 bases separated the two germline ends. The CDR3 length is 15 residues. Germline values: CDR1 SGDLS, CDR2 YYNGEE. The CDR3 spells CASSDRDARLDEQYF. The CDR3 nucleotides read TGTGCCAGCAGCGACAGGGACGCCAGGCTTGACGAGCAGTACTTC.

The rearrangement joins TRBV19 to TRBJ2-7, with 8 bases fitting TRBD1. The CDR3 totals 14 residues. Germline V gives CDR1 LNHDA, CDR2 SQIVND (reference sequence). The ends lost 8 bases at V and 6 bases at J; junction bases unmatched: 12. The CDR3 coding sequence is TGTGCCAGTTCCCTGGGGACAGGTCATGGCGAGCAGTACTTC. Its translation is CASSLGTGHGEQYF.

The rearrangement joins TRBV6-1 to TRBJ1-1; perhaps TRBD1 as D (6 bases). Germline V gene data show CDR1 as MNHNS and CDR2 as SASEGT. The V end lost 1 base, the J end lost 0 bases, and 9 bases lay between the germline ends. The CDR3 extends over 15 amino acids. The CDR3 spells CASSEDRVMNTEAFF. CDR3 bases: TGTGCCAGCAGTGAAGACAGGGTCATGAACACTGAAGCTTTCTTT.

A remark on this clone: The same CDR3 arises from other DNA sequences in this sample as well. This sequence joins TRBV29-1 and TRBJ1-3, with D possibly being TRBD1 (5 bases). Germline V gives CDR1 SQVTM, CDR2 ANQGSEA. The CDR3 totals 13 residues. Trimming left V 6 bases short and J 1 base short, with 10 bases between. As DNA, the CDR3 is TGCAGCGTCCAGGGCTTATCTGGAAACACCATATATTTT. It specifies CSVQGLSGNTIYF. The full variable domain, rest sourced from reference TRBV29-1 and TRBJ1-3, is SAVISQKPSRDICQRGTSLTIQCQVDSQVTMMFWYRQQPGQSLTLIATANQGSEATYESGFVIDKFPISRPNLTFSTLTVSNMSPEDSSIYLCSVQGLSGNTIYFGEGSWLTVV.

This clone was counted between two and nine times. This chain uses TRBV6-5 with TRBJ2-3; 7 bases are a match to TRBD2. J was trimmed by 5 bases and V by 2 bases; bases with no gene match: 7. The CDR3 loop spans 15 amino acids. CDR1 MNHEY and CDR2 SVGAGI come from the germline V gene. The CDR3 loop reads CASSYRSGKRDTQYF. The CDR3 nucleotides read TGTGCCAGCAGTTACCGCAGCGGGAAGAGAGATACGCAGTATTTT.

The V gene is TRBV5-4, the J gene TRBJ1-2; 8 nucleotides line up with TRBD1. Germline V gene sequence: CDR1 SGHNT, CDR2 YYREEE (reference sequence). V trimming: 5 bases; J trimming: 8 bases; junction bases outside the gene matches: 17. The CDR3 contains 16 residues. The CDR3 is CASRRAGTGTAVGYTF. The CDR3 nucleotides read TGTGCCAGCAGGCGGGCGGGGACAGGAACCGCCGTGGGCTACACCTTC.

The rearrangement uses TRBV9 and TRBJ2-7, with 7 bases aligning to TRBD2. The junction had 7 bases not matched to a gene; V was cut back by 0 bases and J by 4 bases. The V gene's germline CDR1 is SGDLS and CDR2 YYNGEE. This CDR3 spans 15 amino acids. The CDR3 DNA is TGTGCCAGCAGCGTAGGGTCTAGCGGAAAATACGAGCAGTACTTC. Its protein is CASSVGSSGKYEQYF.

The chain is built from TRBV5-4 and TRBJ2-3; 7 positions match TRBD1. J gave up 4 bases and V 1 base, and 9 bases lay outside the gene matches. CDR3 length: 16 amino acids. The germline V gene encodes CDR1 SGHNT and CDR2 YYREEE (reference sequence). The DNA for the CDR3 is TGTGCCAGCAGCTTGCCCTCCGGGACAGTAGCAGATACGCAGTATTTT. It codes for CASSLPSGTVADTQYF.

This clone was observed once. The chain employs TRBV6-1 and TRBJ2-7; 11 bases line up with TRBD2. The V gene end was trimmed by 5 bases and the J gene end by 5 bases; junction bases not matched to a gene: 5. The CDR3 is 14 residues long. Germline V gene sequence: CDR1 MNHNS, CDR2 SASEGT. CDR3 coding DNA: TGTGCCAGCAGTTTAGCGGGAGGGAAAGACGAGCAGTACTTC. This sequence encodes CASSLAGGKDEQYF.

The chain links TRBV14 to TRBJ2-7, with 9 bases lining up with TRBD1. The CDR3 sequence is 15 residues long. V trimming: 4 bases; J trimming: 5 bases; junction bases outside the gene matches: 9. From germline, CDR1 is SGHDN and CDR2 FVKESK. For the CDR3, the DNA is TGTGCCAGCAGCCCCAGCCGGGACAGGGCACACGAGCAGTACTTC. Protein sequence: CASSPSRDRAHEQYF.

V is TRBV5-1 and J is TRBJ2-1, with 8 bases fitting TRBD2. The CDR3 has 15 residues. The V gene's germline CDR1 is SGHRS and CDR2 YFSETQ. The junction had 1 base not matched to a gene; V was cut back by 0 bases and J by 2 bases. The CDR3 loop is CASSLASGPYNEQFF. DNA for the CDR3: TGCGCCAGCAGCTTGGCTAGCGGGCCCTACAATGAGCAGTTCTTC. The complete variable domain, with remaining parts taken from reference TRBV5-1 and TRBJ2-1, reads KAGVTQTPRYLIKTRGQQVTLSCSPISGHRSVSWYQQTPGQGLQFLFEYFSETQRNKGNFPGRFSGRQFSNSRSEMNVSTLELGDSALYLCASSLASGPYNEQFFGPGTRLTVL.

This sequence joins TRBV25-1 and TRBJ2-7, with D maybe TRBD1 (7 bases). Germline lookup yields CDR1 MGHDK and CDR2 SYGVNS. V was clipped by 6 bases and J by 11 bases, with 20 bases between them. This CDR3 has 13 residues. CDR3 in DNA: TGTGCCAGCAGGGACCCGGGGACTCAGGGGGAGTACTTC. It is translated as CASRDPGTQGEYF.

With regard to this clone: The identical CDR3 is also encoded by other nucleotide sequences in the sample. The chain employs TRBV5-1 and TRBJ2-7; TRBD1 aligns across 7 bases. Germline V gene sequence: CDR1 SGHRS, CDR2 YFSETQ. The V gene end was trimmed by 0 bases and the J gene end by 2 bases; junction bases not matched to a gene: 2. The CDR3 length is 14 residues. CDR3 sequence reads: CASSLGQGAYEQYF. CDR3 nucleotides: TGCGCCAGCAGCTTGGGGCAGGGGGCCTACGAGCAGTACTTC.